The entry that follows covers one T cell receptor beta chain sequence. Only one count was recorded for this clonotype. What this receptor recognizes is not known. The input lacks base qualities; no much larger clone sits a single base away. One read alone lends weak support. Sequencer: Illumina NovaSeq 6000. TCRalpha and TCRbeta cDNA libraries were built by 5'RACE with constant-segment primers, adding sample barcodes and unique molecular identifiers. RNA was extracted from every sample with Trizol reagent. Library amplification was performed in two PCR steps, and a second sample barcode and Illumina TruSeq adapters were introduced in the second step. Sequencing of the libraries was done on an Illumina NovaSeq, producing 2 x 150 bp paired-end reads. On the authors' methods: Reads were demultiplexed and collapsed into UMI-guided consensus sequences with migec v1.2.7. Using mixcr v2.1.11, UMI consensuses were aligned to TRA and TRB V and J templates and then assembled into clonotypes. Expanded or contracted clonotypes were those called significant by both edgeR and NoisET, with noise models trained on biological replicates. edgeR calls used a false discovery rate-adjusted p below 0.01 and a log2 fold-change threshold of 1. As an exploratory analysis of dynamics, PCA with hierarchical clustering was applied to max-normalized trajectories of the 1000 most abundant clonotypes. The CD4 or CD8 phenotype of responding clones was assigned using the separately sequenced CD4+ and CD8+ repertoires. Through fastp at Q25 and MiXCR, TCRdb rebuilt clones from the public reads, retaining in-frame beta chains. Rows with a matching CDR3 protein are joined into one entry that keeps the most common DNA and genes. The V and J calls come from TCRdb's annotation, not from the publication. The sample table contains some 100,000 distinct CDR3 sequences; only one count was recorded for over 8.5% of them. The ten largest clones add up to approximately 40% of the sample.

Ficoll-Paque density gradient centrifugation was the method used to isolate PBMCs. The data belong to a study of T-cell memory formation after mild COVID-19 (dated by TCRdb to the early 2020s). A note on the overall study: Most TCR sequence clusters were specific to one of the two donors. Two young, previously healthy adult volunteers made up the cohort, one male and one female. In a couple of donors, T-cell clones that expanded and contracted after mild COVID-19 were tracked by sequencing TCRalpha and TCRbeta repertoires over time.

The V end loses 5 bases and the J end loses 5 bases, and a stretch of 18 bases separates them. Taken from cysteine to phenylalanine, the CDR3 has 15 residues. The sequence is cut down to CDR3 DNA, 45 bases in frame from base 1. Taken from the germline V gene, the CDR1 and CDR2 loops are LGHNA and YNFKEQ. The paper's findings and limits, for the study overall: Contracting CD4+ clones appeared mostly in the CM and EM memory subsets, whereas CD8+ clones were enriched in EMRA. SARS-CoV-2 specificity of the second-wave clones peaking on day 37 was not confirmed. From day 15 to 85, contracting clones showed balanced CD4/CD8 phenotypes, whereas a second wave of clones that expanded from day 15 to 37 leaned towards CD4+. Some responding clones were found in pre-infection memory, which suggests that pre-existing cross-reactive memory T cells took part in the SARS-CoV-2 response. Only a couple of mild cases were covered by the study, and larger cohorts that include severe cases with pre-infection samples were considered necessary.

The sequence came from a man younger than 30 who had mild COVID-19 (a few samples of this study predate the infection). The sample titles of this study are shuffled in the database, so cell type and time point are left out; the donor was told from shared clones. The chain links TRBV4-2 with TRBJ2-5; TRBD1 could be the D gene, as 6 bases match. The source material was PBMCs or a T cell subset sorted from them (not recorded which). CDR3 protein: CASSTQGTTGETQYF. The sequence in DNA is TGTGCCAGCAGCACTCAGGGGACCACAGGGGAGACCCAGTACTTC.